The next 15 T cell receptor beta chains were all read from a single sample in a study of identical twins. TCRdb used MiXCR to reprocess the 5' RACE reads, holding one entry per CDR3 protein. The sample gives about 200,000 distinct CDR3 sequences, about 11% of which show up once; approximately 9.1% is in the top ten. The sequencing input was memory T cells sorted from blood. These receptor sequences come from a man aged 50 or older in good health.

In this sample, this clonotype turned up a few times. The chain is built from TRBV2 and TRBJ2-1; tentative D call: TRBD1 (5 bases). This CDR3 is built from 13 residues. Germline lookup yields CDR1 SNHLY and CDR2 FYNNEI. V was cut by 10 bases and J by 9 bases, with 19 bases left in between. The CDR3 here is CATRATQESEQFF. The CDR3 bases are TGTGCCACCCGGGCCACACAGGAAAGTGAGCAGTTCTTC. Filled out from reference TRBV2 and TRBJ2-1, the complete variable domain reads EPEVTQTPSHQVTQMGQEVILRCVPISNHLYFYWYRQILGQKVEFLVSFYNNEISEKSEIFDDQFSVERPDGSNFTLKIRSTKLEDSAMYFCATRATQESEQFFGPGTRLTVL.

This clonotype was recorded at least ten times. The gene calls are TRBV2 and TRBJ2-7; 10 bases are shared with TRBD1. The trim removed 7 bases at V and 2 bases at J, leaving 2 bases unmatched. Per germline, CDR1 SNHLY and CDR2 FYNNEI. The CDR3 has 13 residues. In DNA, the CDR3 is TGTGCCAGCAAAGGGACAGGGGCCTACGAGCAGTACTTC. The encoded protein is CASKGTGAYEQYF.

This clonotype was detected ten times or more. The V gene is TRBV20-1, the J gene TRBJ2-3, with D perhaps TRBD1 (6 bases). Germline CDR1 DFQATT, CDR2 SNEGSKA (reference sequence). This CDR3 is 13 amino acids long. With 8 bases removed from V and 1 base from J, the gap between germline ends came to 13 bases. Here the CDR3 reads CSPADSRTDTQYF. DNA of the CDR3: TGCAGTCCCGCGGACAGCCGCACAGATACGCAGTATTTT.

The chain carries TRBV28 and TRBJ2-2; TRBD1 might be the D (8 bases). Trimming took 5 bases from V and 3 from J, leaving 25 bases between them. The CDR3 consists of 19 residues. From germline, CDR1 is MDHEN and CDR2 SYDVKM. This CDR3 is CASSGQGGWIGGYTGELFF. As DNA, the CDR3 is TGTGCCAGCAGTGGACAGGGCGGTTGGATCGGGGGGTACACCGGGGAGCTGTTTTTT.

This clonotype has at least ten counts. The V and J genes are TRBV14 and TRBJ2-3, with no clear D. This CDR3 is 16 amino acids long. The V end was cut by 4 bases, the J end by 2 bases, with 16 bases between. The germline V gene has CDR1 SGHDN and CDR2 FVKESK. CDR3 sequence reads: CASSPRSPRSTDTQYF. DNA of the CDR3: TGTGCCAGCAGCCCCCGGTCCCCCCGATCCACAGATACGCAGTATTTT.

The V and J genes are TRBV20-1 and TRBJ2-5; D remains ambiguous. The germline V gene encodes CDR1 DFQATT and CDR2 SNEGSKA (reference sequence). CDR3 length equals 16 residues. Trimming left V 5 bases short and J 5 bases short, with 24 bases between. The CDR3 protein is CSAWAARVGFGETQYF. The CDR3 nucleotides read TGCAGTGCTTGGGCGGCGAGAGTGGGGTTTGGTGAGACCCAGTACTTC.

This clonotype was picked up many times. This sequence joins TRBV5-1 and TRBJ1-5; no definite D call. The V and J ends lost 4 bases and 5 bases respectively, with 13 bases between them. The CDR3 extends over 14 amino acids. Germline lookup yields CDR1 SGHRS and CDR2 YFSETQ. The chain's CDR3 is CASSNGQEDQPQHF. CDR3 in DNA: TGCGCCAGCAGCAACGGGCAGGAAGATCAGCCCCAGCATTTT.

This clonotype occurred many times. V and J are TRBV5-6 and TRBJ1-2; D is unresolved. Germline loops: CDR1 SGHDT, CDR2 YYEEEE. Trimming shortened V by 4 bases and J by 2 bases, and 6 bases separated the two germline ends. The CDR3 consists of 12 residues. The CDR3 region is CASSPRNYGYTF. DNA of the CDR3: TGTGCCAGCAGCCCAAGGAACTATGGCTACACCTTC. Filled out from reference TRBV5-6 and TRBJ1-2, the complete variable domain reads DAGVTQSPTHLIKTRGQQVTLRCSPKSGHDTVSWYQQALGQGPQFIFQYYEEEERQRGNFPDRFSGHQFPNYSSELNVNALLLGDSALYLCASSPRNYGYTFGSGTRLTVV.

This clonotype appeared many times. The chain employs TRBV6-2 or TRBV6-3 and TRBJ2-6; D may be TRBD1 (6 bases). CDR3 size: 16 residues. Germline CDR1 MNHEY, CDR2 SVGEGT. Trimming took off 7 bases at V and 0 bases at J, with 13 bases between the two ends. As DNA, the CDR3 is TGTGCCAGCACTGACAGGATGCGCTCTGGGGCCAACGTCCTGACTTTC. This gives the protein CASTDRMRSGANVLTF.

This clonotype showed up just a few times. J is TRBJ2-7 and V is TRBV4-1; D unresolved. The CDR3 has 14 residues. Germline V gene lookup returns CDR1 MGHRA and CDR2 YSYEKL. The ends were cut back, 1 base at V and 6 bases at J, with 13 bases in the middle. The DNA for the CDR3 is TGCGCCAGCAGCCAAGTCTTACGCAGTCCCGAGCAGTACTTC. Its translation: CASSQVLRSPEQYF.

This clonotype has at least ten counts. The genes are TRBV6-2 or TRBV6-3 and TRBJ1-1; D perhaps matches TRBD1 (6 bases). The CDR3 spans 15 residues. V was shortened by 6 bases and J by 2 bases, with 16 bases between the two germline ends. CDR1 is MNHEY, CDR2 SVGEGT, per germline. CDR3 sequence reads: CASRPTGHSNTEAFF. The CDR3 DNA follows: TGTGCCAGCAGGCCAACGGGACACTCAAACACTGAAGCTTTCTTT.

The chain recombines TRBV20-1 with TRBJ1-4; 7 bases are shared with TRBD1. Losses at the gene ends were 6 bases for V and 5 bases for J; bases not matched to a gene: 6. The CDR3 length is 13 residues. Germline loops: CDR1 DFQATT, CDR2 SNEGSKA (reference sequence). CDR3 sequence (DNA): TGCAGTGCCCCGGACAGGCCCAATGAAAAACTGTTTTTT. It specifies CSAPDRPNEKLFF.

The table lists this clonotype with many counts. The chain uses TRBV4-1 and TRBJ1-4, with 7 bases matching TRBD1. Germline lookup yields CDR1 MGHRA and CDR2 YSYEKL. This CDR3 region has 16 residues. Germline trimming cut 0 bases from V and 5 bases from J; bases unmatched to any gene: 6. CDR3 bases: TGCGCCAGCAGCCAAGATCTCGACAGGGCGAATGAAAAACTGTTTTTT. It encodes CASSQDLDRANEKLFF.

This clonotype has more than one count but fewer than ten. The V gene is TRBV28, the J gene TRBJ2-5; TRBD1 is a possible D gene (6 bases). CDR1 MDHEN and CDR2 SYDVKM come from the germline V gene. V was clipped by 7 bases and J by 5 bases, with 23 bases between them. The CDR3 consists of 16 residues. The CDR3 reads CASTNGTFPLAETQYF. The CDR3 bases are TGTGCCAGCACTAACGGGACATTCCCGCTAGCCGAGACCCAGTACTTC. The full variable domain, with the rest looked up from reference TRBV28 and TRBJ2-5, is DVKVTQSSRYLVKRTGEKVFLECVQDMDHENMFWYRQDPGLGLRLIYFSYDVKMKEKGDIPEGYSVSREKKERFSLILESASTNQTSMYLCASTNGTFPLAETQYFGPGTRLLVL.

This clonotype was found many times. The chain has TRBV6-2 or TRBV6-3 and TRBJ2-3, with D tentatively TRBD1 (7 bases). CDR3 length equals 12 residues. Trimming shortened V by 10 bases and J by 2 bases, and 10 bases separated the two germline ends. Germline lookup yields CDR1 MNHEY and CDR2 SVGEGT. In nucleotides, the CDR3 is TGTGCCATCAGGGGGGACACAGATACGCAGTATTTT. This sequence encodes CAIRGDTDTQYF.